Sequencing of this T cell receptor (beta chain) was carried out in a study of T cell changes during pregnancy in multiple sclerosis. V lost 7 bases, J lost 4 bases, and 9 bases stayed unmatched. Germline V CDR1 and CDR2: LNHDA, SQIVND (reference sequence). The CDR3 totals 14 residues. Profiled with immunoSEQ multiplex PCR; TCRdb holds only in-frame clones, not every one. The table records about 76,000 clones, approximately 90% of them present only once. The TCR comes from a female donor in good health, enrolled as a control in a pregnancy study. The sample consisted of peripheral blood, taken in the first trimester of pregnancy. J is TRBJ1-2 and V is TRBV19, with 7 bases fitting TRBD1. The DNA of the CDR3 is TGTGCCAGTACAGACTCCTCAGGGGGCTATGGCTACACCTTC. This encodes CASTDSSGGYGYTF.